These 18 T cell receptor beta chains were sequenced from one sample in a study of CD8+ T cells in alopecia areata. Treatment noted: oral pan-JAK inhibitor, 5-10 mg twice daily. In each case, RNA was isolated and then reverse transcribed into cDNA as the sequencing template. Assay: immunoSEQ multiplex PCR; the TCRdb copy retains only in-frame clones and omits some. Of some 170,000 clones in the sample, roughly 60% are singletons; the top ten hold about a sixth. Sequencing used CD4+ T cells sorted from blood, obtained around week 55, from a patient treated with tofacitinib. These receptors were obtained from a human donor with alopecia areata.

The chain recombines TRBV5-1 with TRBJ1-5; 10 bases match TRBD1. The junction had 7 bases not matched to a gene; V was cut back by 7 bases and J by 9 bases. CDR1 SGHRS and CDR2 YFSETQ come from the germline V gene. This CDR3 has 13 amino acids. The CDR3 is CASRATGGGPQHF. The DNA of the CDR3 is TGCGCCAGCCGAGCGACAGGGGGCGGGCCCCAGCATTTT.

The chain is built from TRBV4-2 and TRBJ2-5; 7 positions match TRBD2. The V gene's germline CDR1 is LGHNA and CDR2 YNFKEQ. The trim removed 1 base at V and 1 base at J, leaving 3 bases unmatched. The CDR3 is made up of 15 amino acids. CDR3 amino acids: CASSQGGGAQETQYF. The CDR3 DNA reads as TGTGCCAGCAGCCAAGGGGGAGGGGCCCAAGAGACCCAGTACTTC.

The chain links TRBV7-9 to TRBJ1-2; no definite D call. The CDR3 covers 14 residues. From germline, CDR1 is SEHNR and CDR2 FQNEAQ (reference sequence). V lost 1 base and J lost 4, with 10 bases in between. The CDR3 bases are TGTGCCAGCAGCTTAGAAGGGCCGGGCTATGGCTACACCTTC. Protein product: CASSLEGPGYGYTF. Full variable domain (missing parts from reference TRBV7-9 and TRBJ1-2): DTGVSQNPRHKITKRGQNVTFRCDPISEHNRLYWYRQTLGQGPEFLTYFQNEAQLEKSRLLSDRFSAERPKGSFSTLEIQRTEQGDSAMYLCASSLEGPGYGYTFGSGTRLTVV.

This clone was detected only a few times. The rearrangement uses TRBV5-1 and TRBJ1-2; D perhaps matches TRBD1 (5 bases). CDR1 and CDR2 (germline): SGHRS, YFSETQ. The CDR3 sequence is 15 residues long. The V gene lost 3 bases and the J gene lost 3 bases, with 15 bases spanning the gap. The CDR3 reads CASSSTAREHYGYTF. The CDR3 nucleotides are TGCGCCAGCAGCTCGACAGCTCGCGAGCACTATGGCTACACCTTC.

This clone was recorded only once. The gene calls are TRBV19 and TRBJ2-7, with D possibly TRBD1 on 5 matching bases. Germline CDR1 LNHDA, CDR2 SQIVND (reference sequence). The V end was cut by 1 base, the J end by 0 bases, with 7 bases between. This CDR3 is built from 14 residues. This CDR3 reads CASSIAGSSYEQYF. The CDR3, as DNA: TGTGCCAGTAGTATAGCAGGGTCCTCCTACGAGCAGTACTTC.

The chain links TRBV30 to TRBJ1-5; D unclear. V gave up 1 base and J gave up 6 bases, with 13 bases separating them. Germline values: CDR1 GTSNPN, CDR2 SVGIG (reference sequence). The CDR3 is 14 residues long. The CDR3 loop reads CAWSGSTLFQPQHF. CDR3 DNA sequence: TGTGCCTGGAGTGGTTCCACCCTGTTTCAGCCCCAGCATTTT.

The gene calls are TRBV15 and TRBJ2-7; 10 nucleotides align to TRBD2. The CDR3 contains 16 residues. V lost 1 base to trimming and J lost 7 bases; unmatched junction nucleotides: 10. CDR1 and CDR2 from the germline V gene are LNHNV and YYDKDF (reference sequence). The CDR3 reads CATSRAQAGGPREQYF. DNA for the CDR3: TGTGCCACCAGCAGAGCACAAGCGGGGGGGCCAAGGGAGCAGTACTTC. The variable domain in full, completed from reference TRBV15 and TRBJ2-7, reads DAMVIQNPRYQVTQFGKPVTLSCSQTLNHNVMYWYQQKSSQAPKLLFHYYDKDFNNEADTPDNFQSRRPNTSFCFLDIRSPGLGDTAMYLCATSRAQAGGPREQYFGPGTRLTVT.

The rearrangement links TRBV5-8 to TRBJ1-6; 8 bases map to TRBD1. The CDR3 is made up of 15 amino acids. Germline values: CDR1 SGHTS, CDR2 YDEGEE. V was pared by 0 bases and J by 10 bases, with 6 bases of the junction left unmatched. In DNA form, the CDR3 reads TGTGCCAGCAGCTTGGGGACAGGGTCAGAGTCACCCCTCCACTTT. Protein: CASSLGTGSESPLHF.

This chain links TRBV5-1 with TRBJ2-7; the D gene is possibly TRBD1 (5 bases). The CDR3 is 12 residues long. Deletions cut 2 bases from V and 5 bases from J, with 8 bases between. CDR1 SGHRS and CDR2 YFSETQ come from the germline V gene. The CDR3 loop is CASSFSGNEQYF. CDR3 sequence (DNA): TGCGCCAGCAGCTTCTCAGGGAACGAGCAGTACTTC.

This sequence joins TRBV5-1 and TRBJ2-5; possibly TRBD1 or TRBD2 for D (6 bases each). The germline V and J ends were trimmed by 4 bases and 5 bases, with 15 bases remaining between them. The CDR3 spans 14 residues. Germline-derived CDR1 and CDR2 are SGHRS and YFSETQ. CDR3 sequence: CASSPEGGRETQYF. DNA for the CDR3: TGCGCCAGCAGCCCGGAGGGGGGCCGGGAGACCCAGTACTTC.

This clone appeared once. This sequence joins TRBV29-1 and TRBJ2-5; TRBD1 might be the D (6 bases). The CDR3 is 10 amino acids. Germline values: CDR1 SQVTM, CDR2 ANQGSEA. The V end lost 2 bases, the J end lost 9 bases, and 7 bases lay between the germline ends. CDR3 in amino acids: CSVEKGAQYF. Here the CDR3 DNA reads TGCAGCGTTGAAAAGGGGGCCCAGTACTTC.

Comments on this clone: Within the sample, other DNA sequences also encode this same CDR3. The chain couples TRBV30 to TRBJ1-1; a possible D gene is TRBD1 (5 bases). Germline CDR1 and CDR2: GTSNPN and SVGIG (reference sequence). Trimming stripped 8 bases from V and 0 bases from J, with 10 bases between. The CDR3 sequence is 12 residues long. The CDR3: CARGRLNTEAFF. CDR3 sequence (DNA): TGTGCCAGGGGACGGCTGAACACTGAAGCTTTCTTT.

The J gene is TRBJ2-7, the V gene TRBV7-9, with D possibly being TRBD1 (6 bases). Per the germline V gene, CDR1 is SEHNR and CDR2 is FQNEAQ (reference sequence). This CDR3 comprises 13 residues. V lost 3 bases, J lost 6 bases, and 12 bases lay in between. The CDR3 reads CASSFRTAFEQYF. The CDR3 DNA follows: TGTGCCAGCAGCTTCAGGACAGCCTTCGAGCAGTACTTC.

CDR3 sequence: CASSLQTGMGNIQYF. The CDR3 DNA is TGTGCCAGCAGCTTACAGACAGGGATGGGGAACATTCAGTACTTC. The chain couples TRBV7-9 to TRBJ2-4; 7 bases agree with TRBD1. CDR1 SEHNR and CDR2 FQNEAQ come from the germline V gene (reference sequence). The J segment lost 7 bases and the V segment lost 2 bases, leaving 8 bases of the junction unmatched. CDR3 length: 15 residues. Full variable domain (remainder filled in from reference TRBV7-9 and TRBJ2-4): DTGVSQNPRHKITKRGQNVTFRCDPISEHNRLYWYRQTLGQGPEFLTYFQNEAQLEKSRLLSDRFSAERPKGSFSTLEIQRTEQGDSAMYLCASSLQTGMGNIQYFGAGTRLSVL.

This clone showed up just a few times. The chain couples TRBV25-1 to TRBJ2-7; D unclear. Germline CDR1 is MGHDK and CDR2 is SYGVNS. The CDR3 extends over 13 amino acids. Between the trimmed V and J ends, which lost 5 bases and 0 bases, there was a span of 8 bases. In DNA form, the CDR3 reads TGTGCCAGCAGTTTAGGCGGCTCCTACGAGCAGTACTTC. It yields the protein CASSLGGSYEQYF.

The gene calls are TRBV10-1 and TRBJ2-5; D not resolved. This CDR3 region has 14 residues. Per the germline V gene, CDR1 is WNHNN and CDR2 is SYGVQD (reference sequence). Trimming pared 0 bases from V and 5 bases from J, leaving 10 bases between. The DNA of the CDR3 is TGCGCCAGCAGTGAGTCGATGGGTCCGGAGACCCAGTACTTC. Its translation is CASSESMGPETQYF.

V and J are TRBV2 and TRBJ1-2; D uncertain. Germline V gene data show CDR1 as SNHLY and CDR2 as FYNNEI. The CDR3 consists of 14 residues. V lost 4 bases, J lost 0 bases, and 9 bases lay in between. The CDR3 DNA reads TGTGCCAGCAGTGTGTCAGTTTCTAACTATGGCTACACCTTC. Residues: CASSVSVSNYGYTF.

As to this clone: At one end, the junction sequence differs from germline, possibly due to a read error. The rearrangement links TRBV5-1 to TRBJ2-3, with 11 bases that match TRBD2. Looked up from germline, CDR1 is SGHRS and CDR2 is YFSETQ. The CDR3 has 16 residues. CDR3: CASRLGLAASTDTQYF. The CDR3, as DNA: TGCGCCAGCAGGTTGGGACTAGCGGCTAGCACAGATACGCAGTATTTT.